The 21 T cell receptor beta chains below come from one sample, sequenced in a study of CD8+CD57+ T cells in acquired aplastic anemia. Profiling of TCR beta VDJ combinations and CDR3 sequences used genomic DNA as template. TCRdb re-called the reads through MiXCR, storing one row per CDR3 protein. The sample includes about 40,000 distinct CDR3 sequences, roughly two thirds of them seen just once. Patients sequenced had flow cytometry evidence of CD8+CD57+ cell expansion. Source material: sorted CD4+, CD8+, or CD8+CD57+ T cells (not recorded which) from PBMCs. Source of these receptors: a human donor with aplastic anemia.

Worth noting for this clonotype: At one end, the junction sequence differs from germline, possibly due to a read error. The rearrangement joins TRBV25-1 to TRBJ1-2; TRBD1 is a possible D gene (6 bases). From germline, CDR1 is MGHDK and CDR2 SYGVNS. The CDR3 is 11 amino acids. CDR3 in amino acids: CASSAPSGVEF. The CDR3, as DNA: TGTGCCAGCAGTGCCCCCTCAGGGGTAGAGTTC.

Note on this clonotype: Its ends do not fully match the called genes, so a read error is possible. The chain links TRBV10-2 to TRBJ1-2; 10 bases align to TRBD1. This CDR3 is 14 amino acids long. CDR1 is WSHSY, CDR2 SAAADI, per germline. CDR3 sequence: CAISTGTGAGGYTF. The DNA for the CDR3 is TGTGCCATCAGCACCGGGACAGGGGCTGGAGGCTACACCTTC.

This clonotype appeared many times. The J gene is TRBJ2-5, the V gene TRBV19; no firm D call. Germline CDR1 LNHDA, CDR2 SQIVND (reference sequence). The V end lost 1 base, the J end lost 5 bases, and 14 bases lay between the germline ends. CDR3 length: 15 amino acids. This CDR3 is CASSIARQVGETQYF. The DNA for the CDR3 is TGTGCCAGTAGTATAGCCCGGCAGGTAGGGGAGACCCAGTACTTC. The complete variable domain, with remaining parts taken from reference TRBV19 and TRBJ2-5, reads DGGITQSPKYLFRKEGQNVTLSCEQNLNHDAMYWYRQDPGQGLRLIYYSQIVNDFQKGDIAEGYSVSREKKESFPLTVTSAQKNPTAFYLCASSIARQVGETQYFGPGTRLLVL.

V and J are TRBV7-2 and TRBJ2-7; the D is unclear. V was pared by 6 bases and J by 0 bases, with 3 bases between. CDR3 length equals 11 residues. CDR1 and CDR2 from the germline V gene are SGHTA and FQGNSA. The CDR3 sequence is CASSRSYEQYF. DNA of the CDR3: TGTGCCAGCAGTCGCTCCTACGAGCAGTACTTC.

The rearrangement links TRBV20-1 to TRBJ2-1; D gene unclear. The germline V gene has CDR1 DFQATT and CDR2 SNEGSKA (reference sequence). This CDR3 comprises 14 residues. The germline V and J ends were trimmed by 2 bases and 6 bases, with 14 bases remaining between them. The CDR3: CSARQAHTPNEQFF. The CDR3 coding sequence is TGCAGTGCTAGACAGGCACACACACCCAATGAGCAGTTCTTC.

This clonotype was seen repeatedly, ten times or more. The chain recombines TRBV5-6 with TRBJ1-6; a weak D match, TRBD1 (6 bases). The germline CDR1 and CDR2 sequences are SGHDT and YYEEEE. This CDR3 contains 15 residues. Trimming took 0 bases from V and 9 from J, leaving 13 bases between them. The CDR3 here is CASSLGSGASSPLHF. In nucleotides, the CDR3 is TGTGCCAGCAGCTTGGGGTCGGGGGCGTCTTCACCCCTCCACTTT.

This clonotype came up once. The chain combines TRBV2 with TRBJ1-6; D perhaps matches TRBD1 (5 bases). Germline V gene data show CDR1 as SNHLY and CDR2 as FYNNEI. The CDR3 extends over 15 amino acids. V was clipped by 6 bases and J by 9 bases, with 18 bases between them. The CDR3 spells CASSSNGAPRSPLHF. CDR3 bases: TGTGCCAGCAGCTCCAACGGGGCTCCGCGTTCACCCCTCCACTTT.

Concerning this clonotype: A much larger clonotype is one base distant, so this may be a read error. The gene calls are TRBV24-1 and TRBJ2-7, with D unclear. There are 14 residues in the CDR3. The germline CDR1 and CDR2 sequences are KGHDR and SFDVKD. V dropped 7 bases and J dropped 1 base, with 13 bases sitting between them. The CDR3 is CATRDSPGSYEQYF. The DNA for the CDR3 is TGTGCCACCAGAGATAGCCCAGGATCCTACGAGCAGTACTTC.

The V and J genes are TRBV29-1 and TRBJ1-2; D possibly corresponds to TRBD1 (5 bases). The V and J ends lost 4 bases and 3 bases respectively, with 12 bases between them. CDR3 length equals 13 residues. Germline V lookup: CDR1 SQVTM, CDR2 ANQGSEA. This CDR3 is CSVGGTRDYGYTF. As DNA, the CDR3 is TGCAGCGTTGGTGGGACTAGGGACTATGGCTACACCTTC.

This clonotype was seen at least ten times. The gene calls are TRBV18 and TRBJ1-1; TRBD1 aligns across 10 bases. CDR1 KGHSH and CDR2 LQKENI come from the germline V gene. The CDR3 has 15 amino acids. After removal of 6 bases from V and 3 bases from J, the junction contained 7 bases not matched to a gene. The CDR3 DNA reads as TGTGCCAGCTCGCCCGACAGGGGGCGAGACACTGAAGCTTTCTTT. It is translated as CASSPDRGRDTEAFF.

A single count supports this clonotype. V and J are TRBV7-3 and TRBJ1-1; perhaps TRBD1 as D (5 bases). CDR1 and CDR2 from the germline V gene are SGHTA and FQGTGA. V shed 6 bases and J shed 2 bases, with 7 bases lying between them. This CDR3 has 12 residues. Here the CDR3 reads CASSGGNTEAFF. DNA for the CDR3: TGTGCCAGCAGTGGGGGTAACACTGAAGCTTTCTTT.

This clonotype has a count of ten or more. An end of the junction differs from the germline gene, which may be a read error. The V and J genes are TRBV6-1 and TRBJ2-3; 10 bases agree with TRBD2. This CDR3 region has 14 residues. In germline, CDR1 is MNHNS, CDR2 SASEGT. Here the CDR3 DNA reads TGTGCCAGCAGGGAAGGACTAGCGGCAGATACGCAGTATTTT. Its translation: CASREGLAADTQYF.

This clonotype was counted a few times. The gene calls are TRBV24-1 and TRBJ2-5; D is tentatively TRBD1 or TRBD2 (5 bases each). The germline CDR1 and CDR2 sequences are KGHDR and SFDVKD. Trimming cost V 4 bases and J 4 bases, with 15 bases left between them. There are 15 residues in the CDR3. DNA of the CDR3: TGTGCCACCAGTGACGCCGGAAAGAGGGGAGAGACCCAGTACTTC. It is translated as CATSDAGKRGETQYF.

This chain connects TRBV19 to TRBJ1-4; D is perhaps TRBD1 (5 bases). This CDR3 has 14 amino acids. The germline CDR1 and CDR2 sequences are LNHDA and SQIVND (reference sequence). The V gene lost 6 bases and the J gene lost 5 bases, with 13 bases spanning the gap. The CDR3 reads CASSDPGLNEKLFF. The CDR3 bases are TGTGCCAGTAGCGATCCGGGACTCAATGAAAAACTGTTTTTT.

This clonotype was counted many times. The chain is built from TRBV2 and TRBJ2-5; 11 nucleotides line up with TRBD1. V gave up 3 bases and J gave up 4 bases; unmatched junction bases: 4. The CDR3 length is 15 residues. Germline V gives CDR1 SNHLY, CDR2 FYNNEI. CDR3 residues: CASSEGTGGLETQYF. CDR3 sequence (DNA): TGTGCCAGCAGTGAGGGGACAGGGGGGTTAGAGACCCAGTACTTC.

Many counts were recorded for this clonotype. J is TRBJ2-7 and V is TRBV5-6; no firm D call. Trimming took off 2 bases at V and 3 bases at J, with 9 bases between the two ends. CDR3 length equals 13 residues. The germline V gene has CDR1 SGHDT and CDR2 YYEEEE. CDR3 sequence (DNA): TGTGCCAGCAGCTTCGGCCCGGACTACGAGCAGTACTTC. Encoded protein: CASSFGPDYEQYF.

The chain combines TRBV19 with TRBJ2-1, with D unclear. V lost 3 bases to trimming and J lost 10 bases, with 7 bases between them. Germline loops: CDR1 LNHDA, CDR2 SQIVND (reference sequence). The CDR3 spans 11 residues. CDR3 sequence: CASSITEEQFF. CDR3 nucleotide sequence: TGTGCCAGTAGTATCACGGAAGAGCAGTTCTTC.

Regarding this clonotype: Given a much more abundant clone one base away, this may be a read error. This chain joins TRBV9 and TRBJ1-5, with D uncertain. CDR1 is SGDLS and CDR2 is YYNGEE in the germline V gene. The CDR3 sequence is 13 residues long. CDR3 coding DNA: TGTGCCAACAGCGTCTATAGCAATCAGCCCCAGCATTTT. This translates into CANSVYSNQPQHF.

In DNA form, the CDR3 reads TGTGCCACGGGACTCCTAAACTACGAGCAGTACTTC. It codes for CATGLLNYEQYF. The V gene is TRBV10-3, the J gene TRBJ2-7; tentatively, D is TRBD2 (6 bases). Deletions cut 10 bases from V and 3 bases from J, with 13 bases between. The CDR3 is 12 amino acids. In germline, CDR1 is ENHRY, CDR2 SYGVKD.

J is TRBJ2-7 and V is TRBV5-1, with 8 bases that match TRBD2. This CDR3 spans 16 amino acids. Germline trimming cut 3 bases from V and 0 bases from J; bases unmatched to any gene: 8. Germline V gives CDR1 SGHRS, CDR2 YFSETQ. Written as DNA, the CDR3 is TGCGCCAGCAGCTCGTCTAGCGGGTCCGTCTCCTACGAGCAGTACTTC. Its protein product is CASSSSSGSVSYEQYF.

The chain combines TRBV20-1 with TRBJ1-6; no definite D call. Germline loops: CDR1 DFQATT, CDR2 SNEGSKA (reference sequence). This CDR3 comprises 13 residues. Trimming left V 3 bases short and J 5 bases short, with 8 bases between. The CDR3 sequence is CSARASHNSPLHF. CDR3 nucleotide sequence: TGCAGTGCTAGGGCCTCTCATAATTCACCCCTCCACTTT.